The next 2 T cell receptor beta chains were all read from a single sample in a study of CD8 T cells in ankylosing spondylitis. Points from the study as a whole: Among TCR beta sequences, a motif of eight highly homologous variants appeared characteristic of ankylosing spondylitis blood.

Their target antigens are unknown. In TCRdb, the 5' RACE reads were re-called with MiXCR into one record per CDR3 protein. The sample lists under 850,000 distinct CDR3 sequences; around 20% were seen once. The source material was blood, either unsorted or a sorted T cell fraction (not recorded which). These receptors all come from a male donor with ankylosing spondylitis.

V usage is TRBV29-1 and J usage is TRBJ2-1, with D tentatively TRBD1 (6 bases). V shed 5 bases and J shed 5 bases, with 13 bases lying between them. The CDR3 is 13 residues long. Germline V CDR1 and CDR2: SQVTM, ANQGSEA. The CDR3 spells CSVSGQGNNEQFF. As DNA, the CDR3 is TGCAGCGTTTCGGGACAAGGTAACAATGAGCAGTTCTTC.

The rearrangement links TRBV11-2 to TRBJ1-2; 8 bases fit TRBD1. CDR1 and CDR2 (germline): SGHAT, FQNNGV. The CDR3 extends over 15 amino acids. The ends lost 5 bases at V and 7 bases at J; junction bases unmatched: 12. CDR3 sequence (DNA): TGTGCCAGCAGCCCGCTGGGGCAGGGGGCCGGTGGCTACACCTTC. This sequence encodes CASSPLGQGAGGYTF.